This is a list of T cell receptor beta chains from one sample in a study of low-dose radiotherapy and immunotherapy resistance in tumors. TCRdb fed the reads into MiXCR, producing one record per CDR3 protein. The profile shows about 39,000 distinct CDR3 sequences, around 21% of them singletons. The sample in question was PBMCs, obtained after low-dose radiotherapy plus immunotherapy. The receptors originated from a female donor with ovarian cancer. CDR3s include the opening cysteine and the closing phenylalanine or tryptophan. Each record gives: J gene, clone size, CDR3 length, D gene, V gene, CDR3 protein, CDR3 DNA. D genes are given only for firm matches. Clone size, where shown, is once, few, many, or a class for clones that have expanded.

>TRBJ2-3|many|13|-|TRBV6-4
CASSDRVTDTQYF
TGTGCCAGCAGTGACCGGGTCACAGATACGCAGTATTTT
>TRBJ2-7|few|13|-|TRBV27
CASSPGQNYEQYF
TGTGCCAGCAGCCCTGGGCAGAACTACGAGCAGTACTTC
>TRBJ2-7|few|16|TRBD1|TRBV10-3
CAISELGQGATYEQYF
TGTGCCATCAGTGAGTTAGGGCAGGGGGCCACCTACGAGCAGTACTTC
>TRBJ2-7|many|16|TRBD2|TRBV7-8
CASSFVLAGGPYEQYF
TGTGCCAGCAGCTTCGTCCTAGCGGGGGGCCCCTACGAGCAGTACTTC
>TRBJ2-3|many|12|-|TRBV20-1
CSARKGSDTQYF
TGCAGTGCTAGGAAGGGGTCAGATACGCAGTATTTT
>TRBJ2-1|-|12|-|TRBV25-1
CASSGLLDEQFF
TGTGCCAGCAGTGGCCTGTTGGATGAGCAGTTCTTC
>TRBJ2-5|many|16|TRBD2|TRBV5-1
CASSLDPAGGSETQYF
TGCGCCAGCAGCTTGGATCCAGCGGGGGGGTCGGAGACCCAGTACTTC
>TRBJ1-2|many|16|-|TRBV28
CASSFPTGPGGYGYTF
TGTGCCAGCAGTTTCCCGACAGGCCCCGGGGGGTATGGCTACACCTTC
>TRBJ2-5|many|15|-|TRBV3-1
CASTPYSGPQETQYF
TGTGCCAGCACGCCCTATAGCGGCCCCCAAGAGACCCAGTACTTC
>TRBJ1-2|many|13|-|TRBV2
CASSEVTPYGYTF
TGTGCCAGCAGTGAAGTAACGCCCTATGGCTACACCTTC
>TRBJ2-7|few|14|-|TRBV19
CAIKLPGPEYEQYF
TGTGCCATCAAACTACCGGGACCCGAATACGAGCAGTACTTC
>TRBJ1-1|many|13|-|TRBV5-1
CASSPGSNTEAFF
TGCGCCAGCAGCCCCGGGTCGAACACTGAAGCTTTCTTT
>TRBJ2-2|many|15|-|TRBV7-2
CASSLDPLVAGELFF
TGTGCCAGCAGCTTAGATCCACTAGTCGCCGGGGAGCTGTTTTTT
>TRBJ2-2|-|14|-|TRBV4-1
CASSPRVNTGELFF
TGCGCCAGCAGCCCTCGGGTGAACACCGGGGAGCTGTTTTTT
>TRBJ2-6|many|15|-|TRBV24-1
CATSLGGDGANVLTF
TGTGCCACCTCCCTTGGGGGAGATGGGGCCAACGTCCTGACTTTC
>TRBJ1-2|-|14|-|TRBV15
CATSRDRSAYGYTF
TGTGCCACCAGCAGAGATCGGTCGGCCTATGGCTACACCTTC
>TRBJ2-2|-|17|TRBD2|TRBV13
CASSFGRGGSTGELLFF
TGTGCCAGCAGCTTCGGGCGGGGGGGCAGCACCGGGGAGCTGTTGTTTTTT
>TRBJ2-7|-|15|-|TRBV2
CASSSTPGSSYEQYF
TGTGCCAGCAGCTCAACACCGGGGAGCTCCTACGAGCAGTACTTC
>TRBJ2-3|many|15|-|TRBV11-1
CASSFGAGDTDTQYF
TGTGCCAGCAGCTTCGGGGCAGGGGACACAGATACGCAGTATTTT
>TRBJ2-3|many|14|TRBD1|TRBV24-1
CATTGQGMRDTQYF
TGTGCCACCACAGGACAGGGTATGAGAGATACGCAGTATTTT
>TRBJ2-7|-|13|TRBD1|TRBV5-6
CASSPDRGNEQYF
TGTGCCAGCAGCCCCGACAGGGGCAACGAGCAGTACTTC
>TRBJ2-6|many|16|-|TRBV5-1
CASSLGGVSGANVLTF
TGCGCCAGCAGCTTGGGTGGGGTCTCTGGGGCCAACGTCCTGACTTTC
>TRBJ1-5|-|13|-|TRBV3-1
CASSQSGSQPQHF
TGTGCCAGCAGCCAATCGGGGTCACAGCCCCAGCATTTT
>TRBJ2-7|many|14|TRBD1|TRBV18
CASSPRDRGNEQYF
TGTGCCAGCTCTCCTCGGGACAGGGGGAACGAGCAGTACTTC
>TRBJ1-2|-|12|TRBD1|TRBV20-1
CSAQEQGGGYTF
TGCAGTGCCCAAGAACAGGGGGGTGGCTACACCTTC
>TRBJ2-7|many|16|TRBD2|TRBV6-2/TRBV6-3
CASSSGLAGGTYEQYF
TGTGCCAGCAGTTCTGGACTAGCGGGGGGCACCTACGAGCAGTACTTC
>TRBJ2-7|many|13|-|TRBV5-1
CASSWERGGEQYF
TGCGCCAGCAGCTGGGAGAGGGGTGGCGAGCAGTACTTC
>TRBJ2-5|-|15|TRBD2|TRBV10-2
CASSPAGGGEETQYF
TGCGCCAGCAGTCCCGCCGGCGGGGGAGAAGAGACCCAGTACTTC
>TRBJ1-5|-|14|TRBD1|TRBV6-1
CATSSGQNNQPQHF
TGTGCCACCTCCTCGGGACAGAACAATCAGCCCCAGCATTTT
>TRBJ1-6|many|15|-|TRBV20-1
CSAREALVLNSPLHF
TGCAGTGCTAGAGAGGCGCTCGTTCTAAATTCACCCCTCCACTTT
>TRBJ1-1|many|15|-|TRBV5-5
CASSPYGGALTEAFF
TGTGCCAGCAGCCCTTATGGGGGGGCGCTCACTGAAGCTTTCTTT
>TRBJ1-2|many|13|TRBD1|TRBV30
CACNLQGSQGYTF
TGTGCCTGTAACCTACAGGGGTCTCAAGGCTACACCTTC
>TRBJ1-5|-|16|TRBD1|TRBV12-3/TRBV12-4
CASSLETGERNQPQHF
TGTGCCAGCAGTTTAGAGACAGGGGAGCGCAATCAGCCCCAGCATTTT
>TRBJ1-4|few|13|-|TRBV5-1
CASSWGLYEKLFF
TGCGCCAGCAGCTGGGGACTCTATGAAAAACTGTTTTTT
>TRBJ1-1|many|12|-|TRBV28
CASSSVNTEAFF
TGTGCCAGCAGTTCGGTGAACACTGAAGCTTTCTTT
>TRBJ2-3|many|17|TRBD2|TRBV4-1
CASNHRGLAGVPDTQYF
TGCGCCAGCAACCACCGGGGACTAGCGGGAGTCCCCGATACGCAGTATTTT
>TRBJ1-2|medium-sized|15|TRBD1|TRBV6-5
CASSLLGQGSRGYTF
TGTGCCAGCAGTTTACTAGGACAGGGGAGTAGAGGCTACACCTTC
>TRBJ2-2|many|13|-|TRBV13
CASSFGGAGELFF
TGTGCCAGCAGCTTTGGAGGGGCCGGGGAGCTGTTTTTT
>TRBJ2-1|-|12|-|TRBV29-1
CSVFFGYNEQFF
TGCAGCGTTTTCTTCGGTTACAATGAGCAGTTCTTC
>TRBJ1-1|-|13|-|TRBV18
CASSPTGNTEAFF
TGTGCCAGCTCACCCACAGGGAACACTGAAGCTTTCTTT
>TRBJ2-5|-|13|-|TRBV4-1
CASSQEKGETQYF
TGTGCCAGCAGCCAAGAAAAGGGAGAGACCCAGTACTTC
>TRBJ2-6|few|17|TRBD1|TRBV19
CVSSLGQGALGANVLTF
TGTGTCAGTAGTCTTGGACAGGGGGCGCTTGGGGCCAACGTCCTGACTTTC
>TRBJ1-5|many|16|TRBD1|TRBV5-6
CASSLAGGWSNQPQHF
TGTGCCAGCAGCTTGGCAGGGGGTTGGAGCAATCAGCCCCAGCATTTT
>TRBJ1-1|many|12|-|TRBV6-6
CASGPAYTEAFF
TGTGCCAGCGGTCCTGCGTACACTGAAGCTTTCTTT
>TRBJ2-7|many|15|TRBD2|TRBV5-1
CASSLAAGGSYEQYF
TGCGCCAGCAGCTTGGCAGCGGGAGGATCCTACGAGCAGTACTTC
>TRBJ1-5|-|17|-|TRBV5-6
CASSPGGSYLSNQPQHF
TGTGCCAGCAGCCCGGGGGGGTCCTACCTTAGCAATCAGCCCCAGCATTTT
>TRBJ2-7|many|15|TRBD1|TRBV12-3/TRBV12-4
CASSTTGTAAYEQYF
TGTGCCAGCAGTACAACCGGGACAGCTGCCTACGAGCAGTACTTC
>TRBJ2-3|many|13|-|TRBV18
CASSPLGTDTQYF
TGTGCCAGCTCACCGTTGGGCACAGATACGCAGTATTTT
>TRBJ2-1|many|13|-|TRBV29-1
CSVEAIGANEQFF
TGCAGCGTTGAGGCGATCGGGGCCAATGAGCAGTTCTTC
>TRBJ2-7|many|15|TRBD2|TRBV13
CASELAHIGGDEQYF
TGTGCCAGCGAACTAGCGCACATCGGGGGGGACGAGCAGTACTTC
>TRBJ1-2|-|15|TRBD1|TRBV5-5
CASSSLGQGGFRYTF
TGTGCCAGCAGCTCCCTCGGACAGGGTGGTTTCCGCTACACCTTC
>TRBJ2-2|many|15|-|TRBV6-2/TRBV6-3
CASSAEGPGPGELFF
TGTGCCAGCAGCGCGGAGGGTCCAGGGCCCGGGGAGCTGTTTTTT
>TRBJ2-1|medium-sized|13|-|TRBV5-5
CASSLNPHNEQFF
TGTGCCAGCAGCTTGAACCCCCACAATGAGCAGTTCTTC
>TRBJ1-2|-|11|-|TRBV24-1
CATSSLYGYTF
TGTGCCACCAGTTCCTTATATGGCTACACCTTC
>TRBJ1-5|many|16|TRBD1|TRBV12-3/TRBV12-4
CASSSGDRGIYQPQHF
TGTGCCAGCAGTTCAGGGGACAGGGGGATTTATCAGCCCCAGCATTTT
>TRBJ2-1|many|16|TRBD2|TRBV24-1
CATTLPRGRANDEQFF
TGTGCCACCACCCTTCCTCGCGGGAGGGCCAATGATGAGCAGTTCTTC
>TRBJ2-5|many|12|-|TRBV3-1
CASSQNKETQYF
TGTGCCAGCAGCCAGAATAAAGAGACCCAGTACTTC
>TRBJ1-5|many|14|-|TRBV7-2
CASSLGQTNQPQHF
TGTGCCAGCAGCTTAGGACAGACTAATCAGCCCCAGCATTTT
>TRBJ1-3|-|15|TRBD1|TRBV5-4
CASSLGDRNGNTIYF
TGTGCCAGCAGCTTGGGGGACAGGAATGGAAACACCATATATTTT